The following is a TCR beta chain sequence with its context. Antigen specificity is unknown. This entry comes from a study of graft-versus-host responses after intestinal transplantation. Overall study: Isolated intestinal, liver-intestinal, or multivisceral transplants were what recipients had. Each recipient received anti-thymocyte globulin induction, then tacrolimus and steroids for about 3 years.

Germline trimming cut 7 bases from V and 6 bases from J; bases unmatched to any gene: 7. The CDR3 runs 14 residues. Germline V gene lookup returns CDR1 SGHDT and CDR2 YYEEEE. The table came from immunoSEQ multiplex PCR; TCRdb's copy has only in-frame clones and leaves some out. Seen here are 99,000 or so clones, about 90% observed once, and the top ten hold approximately 0.07%. The material sequenced was unstimulated CD8+ T cells sorted from spleen or lymph node cells, taken before transplant. The V call is TRBV5-6, the J call TRBJ2-2; 9 positions match TRBD2. The clonotype originates from a human donor who was the organ donor for an intestinal transplant. The chain's CDR3 is CASGSAGGPGELFF. CDR3 bases: TGTGCCAGCGGGTCGGCGGGGGGGCCCGGGGAGCTGTTTTTT. Full variable domain (outside the CDR3, taken from reference TRBV5-6 and TRBJ2-2): DAGVTQSPTHLIKTRGQQVTLRCSPKSGHDTVSWYQQALGQGPQFIFQYYEEEERQRGNFPDRFSGHQFPNYSSELNVNALLLGDSALYLCASGSAGGPGELFFGEGSRLTVL.